Below, 5 T cell receptor beta chains from the same sample are listed, as sequenced in a study of shared clonotypes between healthy human individuals. Naive CD8 cells lacked CD45RO, underwent positive selection for CCR7 and left out terminally differentiated effector memory CD45RA+ cells. Data came from immunoSEQ multiplex PCR; TCRdb stores just in-frame clones and leaves some out. The table has 660,000 or so clones, 95% to 96% seen once. The sample consisted of naive CD8+ T cells sorted from blood. The receptor set was obtained from a woman in her 30s in good health.

V and J are TRBV2 and TRBJ2-7, with D uncertain. The V gene lost 1 base and the J gene lost 2 bases, with 6 bases spanning the gap. The CDR3 is made up of 13 amino acids. Germline lookup yields CDR1 SNHLY and CDR2 FYNNEI. This CDR3 is CASSEEVPYEQYF. Here the CDR3 DNA reads TGTGCCAGCAGTGAAGAGGTTCCCTACGAGCAGTACTTC.

V usage is TRBV6-6 and J usage is TRBJ2-3, with 7 bases that match TRBD2. Per germline, CDR1 MNHNY and CDR2 SVGAGI (reference sequence). The CDR3 totals 16 residues. J was trimmed by 0 bases and V by 5 bases; bases with no gene match: 8. CDR3 in amino acids: CASSPKRELSTDTQYF. The CDR3 nucleotides are TGTGCCAGCAGTCCCAAGCGGGAACTAAGCACAGATACGCAGTATTTT.

J is TRBJ2-7 and V is TRBV27; TRBD2 aligns across 9 bases. The CDR3 is 14 residues long. Trimming removed 6 bases from V and 4 bases from J; junction bases left unmatched: 7. Per germline, CDR1 MNHEY and CDR2 SMNVEV (reference sequence). The CDR3 is CASSAGGPQYEQYF. The CDR3 bases are TGTGCCAGCAGCGCGGGAGGGCCTCAGTACGAGCAGTACTTC.

The chain has TRBV7-5 and TRBJ2-7; the DNA was not used to check the table's D call, TRBD2. TRBV7-5 is labeled a pseudogene. The CDR3 has 16 residues. The CDR3 nucleotides read TGTGTCAGAAGCCGGCGACTAGCGGGAGGCAGCTACGAGCAGTACTTC. This sequence encodes CVRSRRLAGGSYEQYF.

The rearrangement joins TRBV28 to TRBJ2-7; D gene uncertain. Trimming removed 1 base from V and 2 bases from J, with 15 bases in between. The germline V gene has CDR1 MDHEN and CDR2 SYDVKM. The CDR3 length is 16 residues. CDR3 region: CASSLLGSERAYEQYF. As DNA, the CDR3 is TGTGCCAGCAGTTTATTGGGAAGCGAGAGAGCCTACGAGCAGTACTTC.